The 16 T cell receptor beta chains listed next were all sequenced from one sample in a study of regulatory T cells in long-lasting Graves disease. Relying on iRepertoire HTBI primers and Arm-PCR of CDR3 regions, the team built TCR beta libraries. One entry per CDR3 protein, called by TCRdb with MiXCR from the multiplex PCR reads. The data show a few hundred thousand distinct CDR3 sequences, 18% seen once. Time point meaning: newly diagnosed GD, antithyroid drugs for less than 3 months. Generation of the TCR library employed RNA extracted from PBMCs. These same records also appear under a second study, on T cells in Graves' hyperthyroidism and ophthalmopathy.

The sequenced sample was peripheral blood mononuclear cells (PBMCs), obtained at new diagnosis, from a patient treated with antithyroid drugs. The receptors derive from a woman aged 30 to 39 with Graves disease.

This clonotype was detected many times. This chain uses TRBV29-1 with TRBJ2-7; 9 positions agree with TRBD2. The CDR3 is made up of 14 amino acids. The germline V gene has CDR1 SQVTM and CDR2 ANQGSEA. V dropped 5 bases and J dropped 5; count of bases not matched to a gene: 10. As DNA, the CDR3 is TGCAGCGTTAGAGGGCGACTAGCGGACCACGAGCAGTACTTC. Residues: CSVRGRLADHEQYF.

This clonotype was seen a handful of times. The rearrangement links TRBV9 to TRBJ1-5; D possibly corresponds to TRBD1 (6 bases). Germline-derived CDR1 and CDR2 are SGDLS and YYNGEE. The ends were cut back, 4 bases at V and 0 bases at J, with 11 bases in the middle. The CDR3 covers 15 residues. As DNA, the CDR3 is TGTGCCAGCAGCAAGGACAGCTATAGCAATCAGCCCCAGCATTTT. It encodes CASSKDSYSNQPQHF.

The chain uses TRBV5-1 and TRBJ2-7; a possible D gene is TRBD1 (6 bases). Trimming took off 2 bases at V and 5 bases at J, with 17 bases between the two ends. The CDR3 runs 15 residues. CDR1 and CDR2 from the germline V gene are SGHRS and YFSETQ. The CDR3 is CASSFETGYLDEQYF. In nucleotides, the CDR3 is TGCGCCAGCAGCTTTGAGACAGGATATCTAGACGAGCAGTACTTC.

This clonotype was counted at least ten times. The chain has TRBV20-1 and TRBJ2-1, with 8 bases matching TRBD2. The CDR3 has 16 residues. CDR1 and CDR2 from the germline V gene are DFQATT and SNEGSKA (reference sequence). J was trimmed by 3 bases and V by 3 bases; bases with no gene match: 10. CDR3 in DNA: TGCAGTGCTAGTGTCATTTTAGCGGGGTACTACAATGAGCAGTTCTTC. Amino acids: CSASVILAGYYNEQFF.

Remarks on this clonotype: A clone one base away is much larger, so this may be a read error. V is TRBV7-9 and J is TRBJ1-2; 7 nucleotides line up with TRBD1. V dropped 2 bases and J dropped 10; count of bases not matched to a gene: 7. CDR3 length: 13 residues. From germline, CDR1 is SEHNR and CDR2 FQNEAQ (reference sequence). CDR3 region: CASSLYHGQAYTF. The CDR3 nucleotides read TGTGCCAGCAGCTTATATCACGGACAGGCCTACACCTTC.

The chain couples TRBV4-1 to TRBJ2-5, with 7 bases matching TRBD2. With 1 base clipped from V and 2 bases from J, the junction kept 7 bases outside the gene matches. The germline CDR1 and CDR2 sequences are MGHRA and YSYEKL. CDR3 length: 16 amino acids. CDR3 loop: CASSQVWGTTQETQYF. In DNA form, the CDR3 reads TGCGCCAGCAGCCAAGTCTGGGGGACTACGCAAGAGACCCAGTACTTC.

This clonotype has only a few counts. The rearrangement links TRBV5-4 to TRBJ1-6; D remains unclear. In germline, CDR1 is SGHNT, CDR2 YYREEE (reference sequence). Trimming took off 0 bases at V and 2 bases at J, with 9 bases between the two ends. CDR3 size: 16 residues. Written as DNA, the CDR3 is TGTGCCAGCAGCTTGGGACCCCCGACCTATAATTCACCCCTCCACTTT. Translating it yields CASSLGPPTYNSPLHF. Variable domain in full (rest from reference TRBV5-4 and TRBJ1-6): ETGVTQSPTHLIKTRGQQVTLRCSSQSGHNTVSWYQQALGQGPQFIFQYYREEENGRGNFPPRFSGLQFPNYSSELNVNALELDDSALYLCASSLGPPTYNSPLHFGNGTRLTVT.

This clonotype was observed many times. The gene calls are TRBV27 and TRBJ2-7; D call uncertain. This CDR3 is 13 amino acids long. Germline CDR1 is MNHEY and CDR2 is SMNVEV (reference sequence). V lost 6 bases and J 0 bases, leaving 9 bases between the germline ends. CDR3 amino acids: CASSPQGSYEQYF. The DNA for the CDR3 is TGTGCCAGCAGCCCTCAAGGCTCCTACGAGCAGTACTTC.

This clonotype was counted ten times or more. This sequence joins TRBV7-2 and TRBJ2-1, with D perhaps given as TRBD1 or TRBD2 (5 bases each). The CDR3 spans 14 residues. Trimming stripped 3 bases from V and 7 bases from J, with 13 bases between. Germline CDR1 and CDR2: SGHTA and FQGNSA. The CDR3 DNA reads as TGTGCCAGCAGCTTGTTGGGACGAGGTAATGAGCAGTTCTTC. Translated: CASSLLGRGNEQFF.

This clonotype was picked up a small number of times. In DNA form, the CDR3 reads TGTGCCAGCACCTATCAGTACACAGATACGCAGTATTTT. Translated, it gives CASTYQYTDTQYF. The V gene is TRBV5-8, the J gene TRBJ2-3; D unclear. The ends were cut back, 6 bases at V and 2 bases at J, with 10 bases in the middle. Germline V gene data show CDR1 as SGHTS and CDR2 as YDEGEE. The CDR3 runs 13 residues.

This clonotype occurred many times. The chain uses TRBV6-1 and TRBJ1-2; the match to TRBD1 covers 12 bases. The ends lost 6 bases at V and 9 bases at J; junction bases unmatched: 5. There are 13 residues in the CDR3. Germline CDR1 and CDR2: MNHNS and SASEGT. CDR3 in amino acids: CASRGTGGSSYTF. CDR3 sequence (DNA): TGTGCCAGCAGGGGGACAGGGGGCTCTAGCTACACCTTC.

This clonotype has only a few counts. The V call is TRBV20-1, the J call TRBJ1-3; D is undetermined. From germline, CDR1 is DFQATT and CDR2 SNEGSKA (reference sequence). Trimming removed 1 base from V and 3 bases from J, with 10 bases in between. The CDR3 has 14 residues. In DNA form, the CDR3 reads TGCAGTGCTAGAGTCCCGGACGGTGGAAACACCATATATTTT. Its protein is CSARVPDGGNTIYF.

This clonotype was seen ten or more times. This chain connects TRBV4-1 to TRBJ2-3; D ambiguous. Trimming stripped 2 bases from V and 0 bases from J, with 3 bases between. Germline CDR1 MGHRA, CDR2 YSYEKL. This CDR3 has 13 amino acids. CDR3 bases: TGCGCCAGCAGCCAACAAAGCACAGATACGCAGTATTTT. It codes for CASSQQSTDTQYF.

In this sample, this clonotype turned up many times. V gene TRBV7-2 combines with J gene TRBJ2-2; 10 nucleotides agree with TRBD1. This CDR3 is built from 16 residues. Germline V gives CDR1 SGHTA, CDR2 FQGNSA. The V and J ends lost 5 bases and 4 bases, in that order; junction bases with no gene match: 7. CDR3 sequence reads: CASSRWTGGGTGELFF. In nucleotides, the CDR3 is TGTGCCAGCAGCCGTTGGACAGGGGGAGGCACCGGGGAGCTGTTTTTT.

Concerning this clonotype: A read error may be the cause here, since a much bigger clone is one base away. Given the absence of the conserved phenylalanine or tryptophan at the CDR3 end, a read error is likely. The CDR3 spells CASSYSSSGPYGYTS. The CDR3 region has the DNA TGTGCCAGCAGTTACTCGAGTTCAGGCCCCTATGGCTACACCTCC. The V gene is TRBV6-4, the J gene TRBJ1-2; D gene ambiguous. Germline lookup yields CDR1 MRHNA and CDR2 SNTAGT. This CDR3 contains 15 residues.

This clonotype has at least ten counts. The chain uses TRBV6-7 and TRBJ2-2; tentative D call: TRBD1 (6 bases). TRBV6-7 is marked as an open reading frame, function uncertain. Trimming stripped 2 bases from V and 5 bases from J, with 18 bases between. CDR3 length: 17 residues. CDR3 loop: CASSYPHREMGTGELFF. CDR3 bases: TGTGCCAGCAGTTACCCCCACAGGGAGATGGGGACCGGGGAGCTGTTTTTT.